The 30 T cell receptor beta chains below were found in one sample sequenced in a study of T cell repertoires in cytomegalovirus infection. TCRdb re-called the reads through MiXCR, storing one row per CDR3 protein. The table lists 200,000 to 300,000 distinct CDR3 sequences, about 12% of them singletons. The sequencing input was PBMCs. The source of these receptors is a human donor in good health (CMV status not recorded). Some clones in this sample may be carry-over from other donors' samples.

This clonotype was observed many times. The V gene is TRBV12-3 or TRBV12-4, the J gene TRBJ2-7; D ambiguous. The CDR3 has 13 residues. The ends were cut back, 6 bases at V and 1 base at J, with 10 bases in the middle. The CDR3 loop reads CASRSSGSYEQYF. CDR3 bases: TGTGCCAGCAGATCGTCAGGATCCTACGAGCAGTACTTC.

This clonotype was observed many times. As DNA, the CDR3 is TGTGCCAGCAGCTTTGACAGGGGGCTCACCGGGGAGCTGTTTTTT. It yields the protein CASSFDRGLTGELFF. The chain recombines TRBV7-2 with TRBJ2-2, with 10 positions matching TRBD1. The length of the CDR3 is 15 residues. Germline V gene sequence: CDR1 SGHTA, CDR2 FQGNSA. The trim removed 3 bases at V and 4 bases at J, leaving 2 bases unmatched.

This clonotype was found many times. The chain carries TRBV11-2 and TRBJ2-1; TRBD2 aligns across 9 bases. V gave up 5 bases and J gave up 9 bases; unmatched junction bases: 14. There are 16 residues in the CDR3. CDR1 SGHAT and CDR2 FQNNGV come from the germline V gene. CDR3 sequence reads: CASSTFWTSDGSEQFF. CDR3 DNA: TGTGCCAGCAGCACGTTCTGGACTAGCGATGGTAGTGAGCAGTTCTTC.

The chain employs TRBV28 and TRBJ1-1; D is undetermined. Between the trimmed V and J ends, which lost 4 bases and 9 bases, there was a span of 12 bases. Per the germline V gene, CDR1 is MDHEN and CDR2 is SYDVKM. The CDR3 consists of 12 residues. The CDR3 sequence: CASSSPTVKAFF. CDR3 sequence (DNA): TGTGCCAGCAGTTCCCCCACGGTCAAAGCTTTCTTT.

This clonotype was picked up many times. This rearrangement joins TRBV7-2 to TRBJ1-5; D call uncertain. Trimming shortened V by 3 bases and J by 2 bases, and 11 bases separated the two germline ends. This CDR3 region has 15 residues. CDR1 and CDR2 from the germline V gene are SGHTA and FQGNSA. The CDR3 reads CASSFKTGGNQPQHF. CDR3 sequence (DNA): TGTGCCAGCAGCTTTAAGACCGGAGGCAATCAGCCCCAGCATTTT.

This rearrangement joins TRBV28 to TRBJ1-1; 11 nucleotides agree with TRBD1. CDR1 is MDHEN and CDR2 is SYDVKM in the germline V gene. Losses at the gene ends were 1 base for V and 2 bases for J; bases not matched to a gene: 6. CDR3 size: 17 residues. Here the CDR3 DNA reads TGTGCCAGCAGTTTATATGGACAGGGGGCGCGAAACACTGAAGCTTTCTTT. Encoded protein: CASSLYGQGARNTEAFF.

CDR3 coding DNA: TGTGCCTGCCAGGGTATGGACTTCCGAAACGGCTACACCTTC. This encodes CACQGMDFRNGYTF. The chain combines TRBV30 with TRBJ1-2, with D tentatively TRBD1 (5 bases). The CDR3 is 14 residues long. The germline gives CDR1 GTSNPN, CDR2 SVGIG (reference sequence). The V gene lost 6 bases and the J gene lost 8 bases, with 22 bases spanning the gap. Together with reference TRBV30 and TRBJ1-2, the CDR3 gives the full variable domain: SQTIHQWPATLVQPVGSPLSLECTVEGTSNPNLYWYRQAAGRGLQLLFYSVGIGQISSEVPQNLSASRPQDRQFILSSKKLLLSDSGFYLCACQGMDFRNGYTFGSGTRLTVV.

There are a few counts of this clonotype. The chain employs TRBV6-6 and TRBJ1-4; 9 bases are a match to TRBD1. The trim removed 5 bases at V and 8 bases at J, leaving 6 bases unmatched. The CDR3 sequence is 14 residues long. Germline V gene data show CDR1 as MNHNY and CDR2 as SVGAGI (reference sequence). CDR3 amino acids: CASSRRDREEKLFF. CDR3 nucleotide sequence: TGTGCCAGCAGTCGCCGGGACAGGGAGGAAAAACTGTTTTTT.

This clonotype came up many times. CDR3: CASSSGGTGTGANVLTF. Here the CDR3 DNA reads TGTGCCAGCAGCTCAGGAGGGACAGGGACTGGGGCCAACGTCCTGACTTTC. J is TRBJ2-6 and V is TRBV11-3, with 9 bases fitting TRBD1. Germline V CDR1 and CDR2: SGHNT, YENEEA. The CDR3 has 17 amino acids. Trimming cost V 4 bases and J 2 bases; bases outside gene matches: 6.

This clonotype has a count of ten or more. This chain connects TRBV10-3 to TRBJ2-7, with D tentatively TRBD2 (6 bases). Trimming pared 8 bases from V and 2 bases from J, leaving 16 bases between. Germline CDR1 ENHRY, CDR2 SYGVKD. CDR3 size: 14 residues. CDR3 amino acids: CAIGSGYLTYEQYF. The DNA for the CDR3 is TGTGCCATCGGTAGCGGTTATTTAACCTACGAGCAGTACTTC.

The genes are TRBV19 and TRBJ2-2; D is unclear. The length of the CDR3 is 13 residues. Germline values: CDR1 LNHDA, CDR2 SQIVND (reference sequence). V was cut by 1 base and J by 6 bases, with 6 bases left in between. CDR3 protein: CASSIGVAGELFF. The CDR3 DNA reads TGTGCCAGTAGTATAGGCGTTGCCGGGGAGCTGTTTTTT.

This chain links TRBV12-3 or TRBV12-4 with TRBJ2-3; 8 bases are shared with TRBD2. V lost 7 bases and J lost 4; bases outside the gene matches: 10. The CDR3 covers 15 residues. The CDR3 coding sequence is TGTGCCAGCACCCTTTCGGGGGGGTTGGCAGATACGCAGTATTTT. Residues: CASTLSGGLADTQYF.

This clonotype was counted only a few times. This rearrangement joins TRBV19 to TRBJ2-1; 7 nucleotides match TRBD2. CDR1 LNHDA and CDR2 SQIVND come from the germline V gene (reference sequence). The CDR3 extends over 13 amino acids. Trimming at V came to 8 bases and at J to 6 bases, leaving 7 bases not matched to a gene. In nucleotides, the CDR3 is TGTGCCAGTCGGCCCCGGGGGGTCAATGAGCAGTTCTTC. Its translation: CASRPRGVNEQFF.

This clonotype was counted ten times or more. The chain has TRBV7-2 and TRBJ1-5; weak D call: TRBD1 (6 bases). The CDR3 extends over 13 amino acids. V was cut by 8 bases and J by 2 bases, with 10 bases left in between. CDR1 and CDR2 (germline): SGHTA, FQGNSA. CDR3 in DNA: TGTGCCAGCGGACAGACGGGCAATCAGCCCCAGCATTTT. This codes for CASGQTGNQPQHF.

Concerning this clonotype: Germline and junction disagree at one end, which may indicate a read error. V usage is TRBV5-3 and J usage is TRBJ1-1; TRBD1 matches 7 bases. TRBV5-3 is classed as an ORF, of uncertain function. The CDR3 covers 14 residues. The CDR3 coding sequence is TGTGCCAGCACCCGACAGGGAGCTAACACTGAAGATTTCTTT. Its translation is CASTRQGANTEDFF.

This clonotype was seen only once. The J gene is TRBJ2-1, the V gene TRBV24-1, with 10 bases lining up with TRBD2. CDR1 KGHDR and CDR2 SFDVKD come from the germline V gene. Trimming at V came to 5 bases and at J to 10 bases, leaving 4 bases not matched to a gene. This CDR3 is built from 13 residues. CDR3 residues: CATSGLTSGEQFF. In nucleotides, the CDR3 is TGTGCCACCAGTGGCCTGACTAGCGGGGAGCAGTTCTTC.

To note about this clonotype: A clone one base away is much larger, so this may be a read error. The chain has TRBV4-3 and TRBJ2-5; D is unresolved. Per germline, CDR1 LGHNA and CDR2 YSLEER. The CDR3 length is 15 residues. The CDR3 DNA reads as TGCGCCAGCAGCCAAGATCTTCCCAGACAAGAGTCCCAGTACTTC. Protein product: CASSQDLPRQESQYF.

The chain links TRBV28 to TRBJ1-6, with D hard to call. V lost 5 bases, J lost 0 bases, and 17 bases lay in between. The CDR3 runs to 18 residues. Germline lookup yields CDR1 MDHEN and CDR2 SYDVKM. The CDR3 here is CASSPRMDGISYNSPLHF. The CDR3 DNA reads TGTGCCAGCAGTCCCAGGATGGACGGCATCTCCTATAATTCACCCCTCCACTTT.

The sample holds many counts of this clonotype. The chain recombines TRBV7-2 with TRBJ1-5; D possibly corresponds to TRBD1 (6 bases). V dropped 1 base and J dropped 1 base, with 11 bases sitting between them. The CDR3 is 16 residues long. Per the germline V gene, CDR1 is SGHTA and CDR2 is FQGNSA. CDR3 in amino acids: CASSLEGGGSNQPQHF. The CDR3 region has the DNA TGTGCCAGCAGCTTAGAAGGGGGAGGGAGCAATCAGCCCCAGCATTTT.

This clonotype was counted only a few times. The chain combines TRBV4-1 with TRBJ2-3; D tentatively reads TRBD1 or TRBD2 (5 bases each). Germline CDR1 is MGHRA and CDR2 is YSYEKL. V lost 3 bases and J 6 bases, leaving 19 bases between the germline ends. This CDR3 has 16 residues. The CDR3 sequence: CASSQTSGRDADTQYF. CDR3 sequence (DNA): TGCGCCAGCAGCCAGACTTCGGGACGGGACGCCGATACGCAGTATTTT.

The table lists this clonotype with many counts. The chain has TRBV6-6 and TRBJ2-1, with TRBD2 identical over 10 bases. V dropped 4 bases and J dropped 6; count of bases not matched to a gene: 9. This CDR3 is built from 16 residues. CDR1 and CDR2 from the germline V gene are MNHNY and SVGAGI (reference sequence). CDR3 bases: TGTGCCAGCAGTTCCCCTAGCGGGAGCGGCCCCAATGAGCAGTTCTTC. This sequence encodes CASSSPSGSGPNEQFF.

This clonotype occurred a few times. This chain links TRBV5-1 with TRBJ1-2; D is perhaps TRBD1 (5 bases). CDR1 is SGHRS and CDR2 is YFSETQ in the germline V gene. The CDR3 runs 12 residues. V was clipped by 1 base and J by 8 bases, with 9 bases between them. CDR3 loop: CASSLRGRGYTF. CDR3 DNA sequence: TGCGCCAGCAGCTTGAGGGGCCGGGGCTACACCTTC.

This clonotype was observed many times. The chain has TRBV7-9 and TRBJ2-7, with 12 bases matching TRBD2. V gave up 2 bases and J gave up 3 bases; unmatched junction bases: 2. The CDR3 length is 15 residues. CDR1 and CDR2 (germline): SEHNR, FQNEAQ (reference sequence). In DNA form, the CDR3 reads TGTGCCAGCAGCTTAAGGACTAGCGGGGACTACGAGCAGTACTTC. Amino acids: CASSLRTSGDYEQYF.

The V call is TRBV9, the J call TRBJ1-5; D remains unclear. The CDR3 extends over 14 amino acids. The germline gives CDR1 SGDLS, CDR2 YYNGEE. Trimming took off 0 bases at V and 0 bases at J, with 4 bases between the two ends. This CDR3 reads CASSVDSSNQPQHF. The DNA for the CDR3 is TGTGCCAGCAGCGTAGACAGTAGCAATCAGCCCCAGCATTTT. Full variable domain (remainder filled in from reference TRBV9 and TRBJ1-5): DSGVTQTPKHLITATGQRVTLRCSPRSGDLSVYWYQQSLDQGLQFLIQYYNGEERAKGNILERFSAQQFPDLHSELNLSSLELGDSALYFCASSVDSSNQPQHFGDGTRLSIL.

This clonotype has ten or more counts. The genes are TRBV28 and TRBJ2-2, with 10 bases that match TRBD1. CDR1 is MDHEN, CDR2 SYDVKM, per germline. The CDR3 extends over 16 amino acids. J lost 5 bases, V lost 9 bases, and 12 bases had no gene match. The CDR3 DNA sequence: TGTGCCAGTGGGAGCCCGGGACAGGGGAGGACCGGGGAGCTGTTTTTT. Amino acid sequence: CASGSPGQGRTGELFF.

Many counts were recorded for this clonotype. The V call is TRBV7-2, the J call TRBJ2-1; D is ambiguous. CDR1 is SGHTA and CDR2 is FQGNSA in the germline V gene. The CDR3 sequence is 13 residues long. The ends were cut back, 3 bases at V and 10 bases at J, with 13 bases in the middle. CDR3 DNA: TGTGCCAGCAGCTTTAGACGTGAGGACGAGCAGTTCTTC. As protein: CASSFRREDEQFF.

J is TRBJ2-4 and V is TRBV19; 8 positions agree with TRBD1. CDR1 and CDR2 (germline): LNHDA, SQIVND (reference sequence). Losses at the gene ends were 3 bases for V and 5 bases for J; bases not matched to a gene: 6. CDR3 size: 15 residues. The DNA of the CDR3 is TGTGCCAGTAGTATGAAGGACAGGGAGCAAAACATTCAGTACTTC. This codes for CASSMKDREQNIQYF.

At least ten counts were recorded for this clonotype. This chain links TRBV7-2 with TRBJ1-4; 11 nucleotides align to TRBD1. Germline loops: CDR1 SGHTA, CDR2 FQGNSA. The CDR3 totals 13 residues. V shed 6 bases, J shed 8 bases, and the junction held 2 bases outside the gene matches. The CDR3 DNA is TGTGCCAGCAGTAGGACAGGGGGCGAAAAACTGTTTTTT. It translates to CASSRTGGEKLFF. The whole variable domain, filled in from reference TRBV7-2 and TRBJ1-4, reads GAGVSQSPSNKVTEKGKDVELRCDPISGHTALYWYRQSLGQGLEFLIYFQGNSAPDKSGLPSDRFSAERTGGSVSTLTIQRTQQEDSAVYLCASSRTGGEKLFFGSGTQLSVL.

There are a few counts of this clonotype. The chain carries TRBV5-1 and TRBJ1-1, with a weak D call TRBD1 (5 bases). V was clipped by 4 bases and J by 4 bases, with 11 bases between them. CDR3 size: 13 residues. CDR1 is SGHRS, CDR2 YFSETQ, per germline. The CDR3 region is CASSPPGRTEAFF. The CDR3 DNA sequence: TGCGCCAGCAGCCCCCCGGGACGCACTGAAGCTTTCTTT.

This clonotype was seen ten or more times. V and J are TRBV5-6 and TRBJ2-5, with TRBD2 identical over 11 bases. The CDR3 totals 16 residues. V lost 3 bases to trimming and J lost 2 bases; unmatched junction nucleotides: 6. Germline V gives CDR1 SGHDT, CDR2 YYEEEE. CDR3 sequence (DNA): TGTGCCAGCAGCTGGTTTAGCGGGGGGGGGCAAGAGACCCAGTACTTC. It yields the protein CASSWFSGGGQETQYF.